This TCR beta chain was retrieved from a study of shared clonotypes between healthy human individuals. Naive CD8 cells comprised CD45RO-negative, CCR7-positively selected cells, excluding terminally differentiated effector memory CD45RA+ cells. It was at deep level that the assay was run. Per the authors' pipeline: Filtering differed, since immunoSEQ gave only junction sequences and no quality scores. Here immunoSEQ multiplex PCR was the method, and the copy in TCRdb shows in-frame clones only, minus some. The V and J calls and the clone size are those of that table, but D and trimming were determined from the DNA. Of millions of clones listed, roughly 94% are singletons. Germline CDR1 and CDR2: SGHRS and YFSETQ. The CDR3 is 13 residues long. The V end lost 0 bases, the J end lost 4 bases, and 7 bases lay between the germline ends.

This clonotype originated in a young man in good health. This rearrangement joins TRBV5-1 to TRBJ1-2; D ambiguous. What was sequenced was naive CD8+ T cells sorted from blood. CDR3: CASSLGLFYGYTF. The CDR3 bases are TGCGCCAGCAGCTTGGGGCTTTTCTATGGCTACACCTTC.